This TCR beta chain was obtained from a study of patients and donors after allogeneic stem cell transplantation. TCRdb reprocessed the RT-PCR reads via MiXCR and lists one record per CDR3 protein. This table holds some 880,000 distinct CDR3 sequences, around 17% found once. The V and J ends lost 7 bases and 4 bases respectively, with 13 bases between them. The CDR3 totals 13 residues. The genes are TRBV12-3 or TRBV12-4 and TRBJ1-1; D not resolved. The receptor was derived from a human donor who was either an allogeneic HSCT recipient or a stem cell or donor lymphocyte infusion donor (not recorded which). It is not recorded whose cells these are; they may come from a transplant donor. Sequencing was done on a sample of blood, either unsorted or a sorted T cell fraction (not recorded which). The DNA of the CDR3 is TGTGCCAGCACTCCCGGAGCGGGCACTGAAGCTTTCTTT. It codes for CASTPGAGTEAFF.